This TCR beta chain was captured by sequencing in a study of shared clonotypes between healthy human individuals. Study-level information: The donors, two women and three men, were aged 18 to 49.

General study results and limits: Relative to memory subsets, naive subsets generally showed larger estimated richness.

In the case of this clone: Its matching antigen is unknown.

Sequenced by immunoSEQ multiplex PCR; TCRdb stores in-frame clones only, minus some. This table has 1.5 million to 2.5 million clones, over 85% appearing once. The CDR3 is 16 residues long. Germline CDR1 reads MNHEY; CDR2 reads SMNVEV (reference sequence). V lost 6 bases to trimming and J lost 10 bases; unmatched junction nucleotides: 15. It was CD45RO-negative cells, positively selected for CCR7, that made up naive CD8 cells, with terminally differentiated effector memory CD45RA+ cells excluded. The receptor's source is a man aged 18 to 30 in good health. The specimen sequenced was naive CD8+ T cells sorted from blood. The chain uses TRBV27 and TRBJ1-4; 9 nucleotides line up with TRBD1. For the CDR3, the DNA is TGTGCCAGCAGGCCGGGACAGGGTGATTTGGAGACAAAACTGTTTTTT. Its translation is CASRPGQGDLETKLFF.